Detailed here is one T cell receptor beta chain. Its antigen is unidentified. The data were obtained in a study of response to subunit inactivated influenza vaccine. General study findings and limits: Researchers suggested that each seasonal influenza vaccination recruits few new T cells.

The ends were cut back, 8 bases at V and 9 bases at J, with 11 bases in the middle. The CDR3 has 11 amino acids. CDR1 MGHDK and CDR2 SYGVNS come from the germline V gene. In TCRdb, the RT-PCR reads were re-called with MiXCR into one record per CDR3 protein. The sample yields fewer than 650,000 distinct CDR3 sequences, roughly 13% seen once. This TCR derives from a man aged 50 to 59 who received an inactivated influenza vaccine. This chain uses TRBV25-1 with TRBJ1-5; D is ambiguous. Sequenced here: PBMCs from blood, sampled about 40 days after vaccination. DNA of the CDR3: TGTGCCAGCGGGTTGATGGGGCCCCAGCATTTT. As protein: CASGLMGPQHF.